The sequence of this T cell receptor (beta chain) was determined in a study of cytomegalovirus exposure and HLA in healthy donors. The PCR made use of 60 Vbeta and 13 Jbeta primers. Assay: immunoSEQ multiplex PCR; the TCRdb copy retains only in-frame clones and omits some. The table includes some 160,000 clones, around 88% detected once. The CDR3 consists of 15 residues. The V end was cut by 6 bases, the J end by 2 bases, with 16 bases between. From germline, CDR1 is MNHNS and CDR2 SASEGT. This clone was counted only a few times. The antigen is undetermined. Points from the study as a whole: Most TCR sequences proved rare, with some public TCRs found in many donors. CMV antigen specificity was confirmed in vitro for three CMV-associated chains.

The J gene is TRBJ2-5, the V gene TRBV6-1; TRBD2 is a possible D gene (5 bases). The TCR was taken from a woman younger than 35 in good health and CMV-seronegative. Material for sequencing was PBMCs. The CDR3 DNA is TGTGCCAGCAGCGGCCAGGCGGGCACACAAGAGACCCAGTACTTC. Translation gives CASSGQAGTQETQYF.